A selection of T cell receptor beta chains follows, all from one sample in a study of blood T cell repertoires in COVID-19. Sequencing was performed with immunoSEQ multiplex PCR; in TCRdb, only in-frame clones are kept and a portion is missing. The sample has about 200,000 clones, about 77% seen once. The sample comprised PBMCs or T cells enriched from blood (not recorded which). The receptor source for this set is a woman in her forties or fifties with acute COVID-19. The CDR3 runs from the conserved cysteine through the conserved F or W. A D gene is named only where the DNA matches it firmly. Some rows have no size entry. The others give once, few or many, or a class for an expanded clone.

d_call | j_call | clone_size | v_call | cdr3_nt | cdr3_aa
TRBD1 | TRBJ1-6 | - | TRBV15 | TGTGCCACCAGCCCCCGGACAGGGGTTAATAATTCACCCCTCCACTTT | CATSPRTGVNNSPLHF
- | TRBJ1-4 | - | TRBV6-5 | TGTGCCAGCAGTCCAAGGGGTCTACCTAATGAAAAACTGTTTTTT | CASSPRGLPNEKLFF
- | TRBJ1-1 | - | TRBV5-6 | TGTGCCAGCAGCCTGGGGGTGGGGGCGAACACTGAAGCTTTCTTT | CASSLGVGANTEAFF
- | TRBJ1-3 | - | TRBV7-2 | TGTGCCAGCAGTTTGGCGGGGGCGTCCGGAAACACCATATATTTT | CASSLAGASGNTIYF
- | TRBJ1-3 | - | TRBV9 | TGTGCCAGCAGCGTAGGACAGGCAATGGACACCATATATTTT | CASSVGQAMDTIYF
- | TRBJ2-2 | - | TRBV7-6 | TGTGCCAGCAGCTTAGGAGCGGGTGCGGGCACCGGGGAGCTGTTTTTT | CASSLGAGAGTGELFF
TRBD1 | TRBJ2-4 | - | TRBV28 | TGTGCCAGCAGTTTGCTAGGGGGCCAAAACATTCAGTACTTC | CASSLLGGQNIQYF
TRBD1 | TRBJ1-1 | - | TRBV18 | TGTGCCAGCTCACCATTCGACAGGGGAGGGAACACTGAAGCTTTCTTT | CASSPFDRGGNTEAFF
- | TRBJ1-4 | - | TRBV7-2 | TGTGCCAGCAGCTTATTCGGGACATCTAATGAAAAACTGTTTTTT | CASSLFGTSNEKLFF
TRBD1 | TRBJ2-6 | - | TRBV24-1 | TGTGCCACCAGTGATCGGACAGGGACCCACTCTGGGGCCAACGTCCTGACTTTC | CATSDRTGTHSGANVLTF
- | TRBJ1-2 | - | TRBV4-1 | TGCGCCAGCAGCCAAGATCCCCTTTACTATGGCTACACCTTC | CASSQDPLYYGYTF
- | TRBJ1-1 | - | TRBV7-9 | TGTGCCAGCAGCTTACTCCAGGGTCGGAGTGCTTTCTTT | CASSLLQGRSAFF
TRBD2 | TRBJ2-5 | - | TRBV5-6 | TGTGCCAGCAGCTTGTACGGGGGGGCCCCAGAGACCCAGTACTTC | CASSLYGGAPETQYF
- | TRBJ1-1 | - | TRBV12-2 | TGTGCAAGTCGCTTAGAAACCGACAGGGCGGATGGGACTGAAGCTTTCTTT | CASRLETDRADGTEAFF
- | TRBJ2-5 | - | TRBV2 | TGTGCCAGCAGTACAGAATACCAAGAGACCCAGTACTTC | CASSTEYQETQYF
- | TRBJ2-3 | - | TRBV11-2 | TGTGCCAGCAGCTTATTGACCCGGGGTATTAGCACAGATACGCAGTATTTT | CASSLLTRGISTDTQYF
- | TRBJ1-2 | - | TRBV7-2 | TGTGCCAGCAGCACTGGGACCCTAGCGTATGGCTACACCTTC | CASSTGTLAYGYTF
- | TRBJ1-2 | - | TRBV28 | TGTGCCAGCAGACAACTATCGGGCTACACCTTC | CASRQLSGYTF
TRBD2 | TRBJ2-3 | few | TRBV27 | TGTGCCAGCAACCTTAGCGGGGGGTTCGGAGATACGCAGTATTTT | CASNLSGGFGDTQYF
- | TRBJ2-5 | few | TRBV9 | TGTGCCAGCAGCTCAGACACAGGGCACCAAGAGACCCAGTACTTC | CASSSDTGHQETQYF
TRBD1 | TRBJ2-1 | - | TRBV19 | TGTGCCAGTAGTACAACAGGGGGTCCACTCTACAATGAGCAGTTCTTC | CASSTTGGPLYNEQFF
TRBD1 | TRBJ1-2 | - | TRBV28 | TGTGCCAGCATTACCCCGGGACAGATTGTTTCCTATGGCTACACCTTC | CASITPGQIVSYGYTF
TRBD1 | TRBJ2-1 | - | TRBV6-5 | TGTGCCAGCAGTTTCTCTCCCGGGACAGGGGGCATATGGTTCTTC | CASSFSPGTGGIWFF
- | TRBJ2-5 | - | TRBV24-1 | TGTGCCACCAGTGTCCCAGAACAAGAGACCCAGTACTTC | CATSVPEQETQYF
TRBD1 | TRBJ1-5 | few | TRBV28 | TGTGCCAGTGACAGGGGGAGTAATCAGCCCCAGCATTTT | CASDRGSNQPQHF
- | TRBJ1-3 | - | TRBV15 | TGTGCCACCAGCAAGGAGGGACGGATCTCTGGAAACACCATATATTTT | CATSKEGRISGNTIYF
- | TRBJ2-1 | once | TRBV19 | TGTGCCAGTAGTAGCAGGGAAAACTACTACAATGAGCAGTTCTTC | CASSSRENYYNEQFF
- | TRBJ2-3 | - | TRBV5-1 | TGCGCCAGCAGCTTGACAGGCCGGCCCCTTACAGATACGCAGTATTTT | CASSLTGRPLTDTQYF
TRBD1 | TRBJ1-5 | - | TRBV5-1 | TGCGCCAGCAGCCCGGGACAGCGAAATCAGCCCCAGCATTTT | CASSPGQRNQPQHF
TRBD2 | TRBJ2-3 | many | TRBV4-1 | TGCGCCAGCAGCTTCCAGGCGGTAGCGGGGGCGAAAGATACGCAGTATTTT | CASSFQAVAGAKDTQYF
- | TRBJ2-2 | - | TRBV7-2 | TGTGCCAGCAGGGACGTCCGGGGGGCCACCGGGGAGCTGTTTTTT | CASRDVRGATGELFF
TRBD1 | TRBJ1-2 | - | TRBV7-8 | TGTGCCAGCAGCTTAGGGGGGACAGGGGGTTATGGCTACACCTTC | CASSLGGTGGYGYTF
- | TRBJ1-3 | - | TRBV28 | TGTGCCAGCAGTTTAAAAGCGGTTTTAAACACCATATATTTT | CASSLKAVLNTIYF
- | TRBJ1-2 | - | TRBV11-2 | TGTGCCAGCAGCCAAGAACAGGGATTCTATGGCTACACCTTC | CASSQEQGFYGYTF
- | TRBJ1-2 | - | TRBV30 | TGTGCCTGGAGTCCCGAGACTAACTATGGCTACACCTTC | CAWSPETNYGYTF
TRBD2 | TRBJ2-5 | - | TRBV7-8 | TGTGCCAGCAGCTCCGCTAGCGGGAGAATACAAGAGACCCAGTACTTC | CASSSASGRIQETQYF
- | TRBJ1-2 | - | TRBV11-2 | TGTGCCAGCAGCTTACCAAGCGCCGGGACATTGGTTGGCGGCTACACCTTC | CASSLPSAGTLVGGYTF
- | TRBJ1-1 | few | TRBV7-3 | TGTGCCAGCAGCCGGGGGTCGAATACTGAAGCTTTCTTT | CASSRGSNTEAFF
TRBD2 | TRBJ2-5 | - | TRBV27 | TGTGCCAGCAGTGTATATAGCGGGGGGGGCCAAGAGACCCAGTACTTC | CASSVYSGGGQETQYF
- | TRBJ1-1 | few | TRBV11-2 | TGTGCCAGCAGGCGGGGACGGAACACTGAAGCTTTCTTT | CASRRGRNTEAFF
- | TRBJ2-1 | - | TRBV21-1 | TGTGCCAGCCGAGGACGGGCAGGGAGGAGGGAGCAGTTCTTC | CASRGRAGRREQFF
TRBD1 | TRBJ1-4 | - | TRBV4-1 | TGCGCCAGCAGCGACCGGGACAGGGTAAATGAAAAACTGTTTTTT | CASSDRDRVNEKLFF
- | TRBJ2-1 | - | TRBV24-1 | TGTGCCACCAGTGACGCCAGGACAGCTCCTGCCTACAATGAGCAGTTCTTC | CATSDARTAPAYNEQFF
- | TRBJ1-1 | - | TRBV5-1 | TGCGCCAGCAGCTCCGACGGGCAGGGAGGGAACACTGAAGCTTTCTTT | CASSSDGQGGNTEAFF